The source of this T cell receptor beta chain is a study of cytomegalovirus exposure and HLA in healthy donors. Points from the study as a whole: Available immune exposure information was restricted to CMV serostatus only. Roughly uniform sequencing depth across donors was assumed, possibly incorrectly. Later analysis showed TCR association rates varying by HLA locus, highest for DRB1 and lowest for HLA-C.

CDR1 and CDR2 from the germline V gene are MNHEY and SMNVEV (reference sequence). The germline V and J ends were trimmed by 2 bases and 1 base, with 9 bases remaining between them. CDR3 size: 15 residues. Of note for this clone: Its specificity is not known.

This PCR relied on a set of 60 Vbeta primers and 13 Jbeta primers. Only in-frame clones appear in the TCRdb table, and some are missing; sequencing was by immunoSEQ multiplex PCR. The sample has approximately 210,000 clones, around 79% seen once. Sequencing input: PBMCs. The chain joins TRBV27 to TRBJ2-1; possible D gene TRBD2, 6 bases. The clonotype originates from a male donor in good health and CMV-seropositive. CDR3 DNA sequence: TGTGCCAGCAGTTTAGCGGGGCCGTCCTACAATGAGCAGTTCTTC. Its translation is CASSLAGPSYNEQFF.